Below, 22 T cell receptor beta chains from the same sample are listed, as sequenced in a study of spatial heterogeneity in lung cancer (dated by TCRdb to about 2019). Receptors were amplified or captured by 5' RACE. Sequencing used a NextSeq 500. TCRdb redid the processing of the public reads, applying fastp at Q25 and MiXCR, and retained in-frame beta chains. A single entry per CDR3 protein holds the most common genes and DNA from its merged rows. In this sample the table shows approximately 10,000 distinct CDR3 sequences, around 5% of which occur a single time. Together, the top ten hold about an eighth of the sample. Which antigens these TCRs recognize remains unknown. Broader findings and caveats from the paper: The tumor nonsynonymous mutation count correlated with the number of expanded intratumoral alpha and beta TCRs.

The time point label on this specimen signifies: sample taken at primary tumor resection. Material: lung tumor tissue, obtained at surgery. All receptors derive from a male donor with early-stage non-small cell lung cancer.

Ten or more counts support this clonotype. The V gene is TRBV6-1, the J gene TRBJ2-7; a weak D match, TRBD2 (6 bases). Trimming took 8 bases from V and 3 from J, leaving 20 bases between them. The germline V gene has CDR1 MNHNS and CDR2 SASEGT. This CDR3 comprises 15 residues. The CDR3: CASRGRPEVVYEQYF. Here the CDR3 DNA reads TGTGCCAGCCGGGGGAGGCCTGAAGTGGTCTACGAGCAGTACTTC.

This clonotype was counted at least ten times. The chain is built from TRBV5-1 and TRBJ2-7; 8 bases align to TRBD1. The CDR3 contains 13 residues. Germline values: CDR1 SGHRS, CDR2 YFSETQ. Trimming cost V 4 bases and J 5 bases; bases outside gene matches: 5. The CDR3 DNA reads as TGCGCCAGCAGCATCGGACAGGGCAACGAGCAGTACTTC. Protein: CASSIGQGNEQYF.

The chain carries TRBV7-9 and TRBJ2-3; 8 bases agree with TRBD1. This CDR3 spans 15 amino acids. Germline V gene sequence: CDR1 SEHNR, CDR2 FQNEAQ (reference sequence). Losses at the gene ends were 4 bases for V and 3 bases for J; bases not matched to a gene: 6. CDR3 loop: CASSWGRGHTDTQYF. In DNA form, the CDR3 reads TGTGCCAGCAGCTGGGGCAGGGGGCATACAGATACGCAGTATTTT.

This clonotype appeared once. This chain links TRBV4-1 with TRBJ2-7, with D perhaps TRBD2 (6 bases). The CDR3 runs to 14 residues. V was trimmed by 0 bases and J by 8 bases, leaving 14 bases between them. Per the germline V gene, CDR1 is MGHRA and CDR2 is YSYEKL. CDR3 DNA sequence: TGCGCCAGCAGCCAAGATTTTACTAGCCTACAGCAGTACGTC. Translated: CASSQDFTSLQQYV.

This clonotype was seen many times. The rearrangement joins TRBV10-3 to TRBJ2-7; the D is unclear. The germline V gene has CDR1 ENHRY and CDR2 SYGVKD. The ends were cut back, 0 bases at V and 2 bases at J, with 8 bases in the middle. There are 14 residues in the CDR3. This chain's CDR3 is CAISESFQPYEQYF. For the CDR3, the DNA is TGTGCCATCAGTGAGTCGTTCCAGCCCTACGAGCAGTACTTC.

This clonotype was detected many times. The rearrangement links TRBV20-1 to TRBJ1-4, with 9 positions matching TRBD1. The CDR3 has 13 residues. CDR1 DFQATT and CDR2 SNEGSKA come from the germline V gene (reference sequence). Unmatched junction bases numbered 6, after V lost 6 bases and J lost 7 bases. CDR3 DNA: TGCAGTGCAACGGGACAGGGATCTGAAAAACTGTTTTTT. Its protein product is CSATGQGSEKLFF.

This clonotype was counted ten times or more. The J gene is TRBJ2-1, the V gene TRBV4-1; 15 bases are shared with TRBD2. V shed 0 bases, J shed 7 bases, and the junction held 4 bases outside the gene matches. Per the germline V gene, CDR1 is MGHRA and CDR2 is YSYEKL. This CDR3 contains 17 residues. CDR3 in amino acids: CASSQEPGLAGGNEQFF. Here the CDR3 DNA reads TGCGCCAGCAGCCAAGAACCCGGACTAGCGGGAGGGAATGAGCAGTTCTTC.

This clonotype was picked up many times. The V gene is TRBV3-1, the J gene TRBJ2-2; 8 bases map to TRBD2. Germline V gives CDR1 LGHDT, CDR2 YNNKEL (reference sequence). The CDR3 spans 16 residues. The V segment lost 4 bases and the J segment 3 bases; nucleotides outside the gene matches: 7. The CDR3 nucleotides are TGTGCCAGCAGCCCCACGGGCGGGGGGTACACCGGGGAGCTGTTTTTT. Protein: CASSPTGGGYTGELFF.

In its sample, this clonotype is medium-sized. The V gene is TRBV5-1, the J gene TRBJ2-3; 7 bases match TRBD1. The germline gives CDR1 SGHRS, CDR2 YFSETQ. V trimming: 2 bases; J trimming: 5 bases; junction bases outside the gene matches: 8. The CDR3 extends over 15 amino acids. The CDR3, as DNA: TGCGCCAGCAGCTTACAGGGGACCTTCGGAGATACGCAGTATTTT. Its translation is CASSLQGTFGDTQYF.

At least ten counts were recorded for this clonotype. The chain employs TRBV20-1 and TRBJ2-1, with D perhaps assigned TRBD1 or TRBD2 (6 bases each). V was cut by 1 base and J by 8 bases, with 15 bases left in between. The CDR3 is 14 residues long. Germline V gives CDR1 DFQATT, CDR2 SNEGSKA (reference sequence). This CDR3 reads CSARGRGSGHEQFF. The CDR3 coding sequence is TGCAGTGCTAGAGGAAGGGGGAGCGGGCATGAGCAGTTCTTC.

This clonotype was recorded at least ten times. The rearrangement joins TRBV2 to TRBJ1-2; D is possibly TRBD1 (6 bases). The V and J ends lost 2 bases and 5 bases respectively, with 9 bases between them. CDR1 and CDR2 from the germline V gene are SNHLY and FYNNEI. This CDR3 is 13 amino acids long. CDR3 residues: CASSEQGQYGYTF. In DNA form, the CDR3 reads TGTGCCAGCAGTGAACAGGGGCAGTATGGCTACACCTTC.

This clonotype appeared many times. This chain connects TRBV29-1 to TRBJ2-7; D may be TRBD1 (6 bases). The CDR3 is 13 residues long. Trimming removed 4 bases from V and 4 bases from J, with 14 bases in between. Per the germline V gene, CDR1 is SQVTM and CDR2 is ANQGSEA. Written as DNA, the CDR3 is TGCAGCGTTGCCAGAACGGGGACATACGAGCAGTACTTC. Its protein product is CSVARTGTYEQYF.

This clonotype was detected many times. The J gene is TRBJ2-3, the V gene TRBV5-1; D is unclear. CDR3 length: 13 residues. Trimming stripped 5 bases from V and 2 bases from J, with 9 bases between. Germline V gene lookup returns CDR1 SGHRS and CDR2 YFSETQ. The CDR3 loop reads CASRVEATDTQYF. CDR3 DNA: TGCGCCAGCAGGGTTGAGGCCACAGATACGCAGTATTTT.

This clonotype was counted ten times or more. This chain joins TRBV6-2 or TRBV6-3 and TRBJ2-2; TRBD1 matches 7 bases. This CDR3 has 17 residues. Germline assignment: CDR1 MNHEY and CDR2 SVGEGT. The trim removed 5 bases at V and 1 base at J, leaving 10 bases unmatched. CDR3 bases: TGTGCCAGCAGTCGGGACAGCCTAGGTCGGAACACCGGGGAGCTGTTTTTT. This translates into CASSRDSLGRNTGELFF.

This clonotype is labeled as medium-sized. The V and J genes are TRBV24-1 and TRBJ2-1; D call uncertain. Trimming cost V 4 bases and J 10 bases, with 16 bases left between them. The CDR3 runs 14 residues. Germline lookup yields CDR1 KGHDR and CDR2 SFDVKD. DNA for the CDR3: TGTGCCACCAGTGACGAGAGTAGAGGAGACGAGCAGTTCTTC. Its translation is CATSDESRGDEQFF.

This clonotype occurred once. The chain is built from TRBV7-8 and TRBJ2-7, with D unresolved. Germline CDR1 SGHVS, CDR2 FQNEAQ. The V and J ends lost 5 bases and 3 bases respectively, with 17 bases between them. The CDR3 totals 15 residues. CDR3 sequence (DNA): TGTGCCAGCAGCCCGATCACGGGTCCGCTCTACGAGCAGTACTTC. Translated, it gives CASSPITGPLYEQYF.

This clonotype was seen at least ten times. This chain joins TRBV11-2 and TRBJ2-1, with 11 bases that match TRBD2. The length of the CDR3 is 16 residues. The germline gives CDR1 SGHAT, CDR2 FQNNGV. V was clipped by 4 bases and J by 8 bases; unmatched bases: 10. CDR3 residues: CASSSFSGRARDEQFF. The CDR3 DNA reads as TGTGCCAGCAGCTCATTTAGCGGGAGGGCCAGGGATGAGCAGTTCTTC.

This clonotype was detected only a few times. The CDR3 DNA follows: TGCAGTGCTAGAGTTCCAGGTCCCGGACGAAATAATCAGCCCCAGCATTTT. This codes for CSARVPGPGRNNQPQHF. The rearrangement joins TRBV20-1 to TRBJ1-5; D gene uncertain. Germline V gives CDR1 DFQATT, CDR2 SNEGSKA (reference sequence). V was cut by 1 base and J by 4 bases, with 20 bases left in between. This CDR3 contains 17 residues.

CDR3 in DNA: TGTGCCATCAGTGAAAATCCGGGTCAGCCCCAGCATTTT. It specifies CAISENPGQPQHF. V and J are TRBV10-3 and TRBJ1-5; D is unclear. Germline lookup yields CDR1 ENHRY and CDR2 SYGVKD. Trimming shortened V by 3 bases and J by 6 bases, and 9 bases separated the two germline ends. The CDR3 length is 13 residues.

This clonotype has at least ten counts. The chain recombines TRBV19 with TRBJ2-2; no clear D gene. CDR1 and CDR2 from the germline V gene are LNHDA and SQIVND (reference sequence). The CDR3 has 12 residues. V lost 8 bases, J lost 6 bases, and 10 bases lay in between. The CDR3 sequence is CASPAYSGELFF. CDR3 in DNA: TGTGCCAGTCCGGCCTACTCCGGGGAGCTGTTTTTT. Supplemented by reference TRBV19 and TRBJ2-2, the full variable domain reads DGGITQSPKYLFRKEGQNVTLSCEQNLNHDAMYWYRQDPGQGLRLIYYSQIVNDFQKGDIAEGYSVSREKKESFPLTVTSAQKNPTAFYLCASPAYSGELFFGEGSRLTVL.

In this sample, this clonotype is medium-sized. The rearrangement uses TRBV3-1 and TRBJ1-5, with D uncertain. The CDR3 covers 15 residues. The germline gives CDR1 LGHDT, CDR2 YNNKEL (reference sequence). V lost 4 bases and J lost 3, with 13 bases in between. The CDR3 reads CASSPQFWSNQPQHF. The CDR3 DNA reads as TGTGCCAGCAGCCCCCAGTTCTGGTCCAATCAGCCCCAGCATTTT. Full variable domain (outside the CDR3, taken from reference TRBV3-1 and TRBJ1-5): DTAVSQTPKYLVTQMGNDKSIKCEQNLGHDTMYWYKQDSKKFLKIMFSYNNKELIINETVPNRFSPKSPDKAHLNLHINSLELGDSAVYFCASSPQFWSNQPQHFGDGTRLSIL.

This clonotype was counted many times. This chain joins TRBV12-3 or TRBV12-4 and TRBJ1-1; D uncertain. Trimming removed 1 base from V and 7 bases from J, with 10 bases in between. This CDR3 has 13 amino acids. The CDR3 sequence: CASSLGRTGEAFF. The CDR3 coding sequence is TGTGCCAGCAGTTTAGGGAGGACCGGTGAAGCTTTCTTT.